The entry that follows covers one T cell receptor (beta chain) sequence. Reverse transcription used 0.5 to 1 ug RNA and random hexamers. TCRdb analysed the immunoSEQ multiplex PCR reads with MiXCR anew, one entry per CDR3 protein. The profile shows 170,000 or so distinct CDR3 sequences, approximately 93% of them singletons. The data stem from a study of CD8 T cells in Susac syndrome. CDR3 length equals 13 residues. Trimming shortened V by 8 bases and J by 3 bases, and 13 bases separated the two germline ends. CD8+ and CD4+ T cells circulating in blood were sequenced for TCR beta. Through negative isolation, CD4+ and CD8+ T cells were obtained, while TEMRA cells were enriched using FACS.

The TCR was taken from a human donor with multiple sclerosis. What was sequenced was CD4+ T cells from PBMCs. This chain links TRBV12-3 or TRBV12-4 with TRBJ1-2, with D perhaps TRBD1 (5 bases). CDR3 sequence (DNA): TGTGCCAGCCACCCAGGGCGGGACTATGGCTACACCTTC. Encoded protein: CASHPGRDYGYTF.